Described below is a single T cell receptor (beta chain) sequence and its context. This clonotype was observed a few times. Its antigen remains undetermined. No base-level quality is on record; no much larger clone is a single base apart. Trimming takes 8 bases off V and 6 bases off J; junction bases not matched to a gene: 3. The CDR3 runs 12 residues from the cysteine to the phenylalanine. The CDR3 DNA has 36 bases and is translated from base 1. Per the germline V gene, SGHTA is the CDR1 and FQGNSA is the CDR2. This entry is derived from a study of T-cell reconstitution after alpha-beta-depleted transplantation in children (dated by TCRdb to the mid-2010s). Study-level background: T-cell immune reconstitution after TCRalphabeta/CD19-depleted allogeneic hematopoietic cell transplantation in children was quantitatively tracked in the study by means of TCR repertoire profiling.

The treatment or condition label on this specimen signifies: allogeneic hematopoietic cell transplantation with graft depleted of TCRalphabeta T cells and CD19 B cells. TCRalphabeta/CD19-depleted allogeneic hematopoietic cell grafts were given to the transplant recipients, all of whom were children. The method behind the library was PCR. Sequenced using an Illumina HiSeq 2500. TCR library preparation used molecular barcoding, with unique molecular identifiers applied to normalize quantification of the TCRbeta repertoire. The public reads were run again by TCRdb, first through fastp at Q25 and then through MiXCR, and only productive beta chains were kept. Merged by CDR3 protein, the rows form single entries marked with the most common genes and DNA. Across this sample there are around 490,000 distinct CDR3 sequences, with approximately 10% seen only once. The ten largest clones add up to 14% of the sample.

What the authors observed across the whole study: The apparently early alphabetaT-cell count recovery about two months after transplant was reportedly dependent on only several hundred rapidly expanded clones derived from non-depleted graft cells. Over subsequent months, a decline in hyperexpanded clone frequencies was noted, and after one year, T-cell counts and TCRbeta diversity were mostly ascribed to newly produced T cells. In some patients, high TCRbeta diversity at day 60 was attributed to recipient T cells and intrathymic progenitors that had survived conditioning.

Sequencing was performed on PBMCs, mostly from graft donor cells, taken 180 days after TCRalphabeta/CD19-depleted stem cell transplant. The source of this sequence is a female patient between 2 and 15 years old who had a stem cell transplant for aplastic anemia, so the T cells may come from the graft donor. In this chain, TRBV7-2 is recombined with TRBJ2-2, with 7 junctional bases fitting TRBD2. In nucleotides, the sequence is TGTGCCAGCGGCCGGGGGGCCGGGGAGCTGTTTTTT. This gives the protein CASGRGAGELFF.